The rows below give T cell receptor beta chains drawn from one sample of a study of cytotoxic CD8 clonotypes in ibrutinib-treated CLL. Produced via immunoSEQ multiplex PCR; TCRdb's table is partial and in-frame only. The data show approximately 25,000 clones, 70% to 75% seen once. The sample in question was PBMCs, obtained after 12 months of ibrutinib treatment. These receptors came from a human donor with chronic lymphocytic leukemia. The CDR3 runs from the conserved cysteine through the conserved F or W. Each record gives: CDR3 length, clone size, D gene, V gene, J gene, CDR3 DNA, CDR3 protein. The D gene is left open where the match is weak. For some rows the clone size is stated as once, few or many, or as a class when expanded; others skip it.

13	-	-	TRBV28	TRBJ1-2	TGTGCCAGCAGTTTCCGGACGGGGCGGGGCTACACCTTC	CASSFRTGRGYTF
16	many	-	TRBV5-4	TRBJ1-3	TGTGCCAGCAGCCAACGGCAGGGTAATCCAAGAAACACCATATATTTT	CASSQRQGNPRNTIYF
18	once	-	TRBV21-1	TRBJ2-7	TGTGCCAGCAGCAAAGGGGGCCTAAGGCAGTTCAGATACTACGAGCAGTACTTC	CASSKGGLRQFRYYEQYF
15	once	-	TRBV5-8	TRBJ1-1	TGTGCCAGCAGCTCCGGAGAGAGGGCGGGCACTGAAGCTTTCTTT	CASSSGERAGTEAFF
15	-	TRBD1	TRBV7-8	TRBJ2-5	TGTGCCAGCAGCAAGAACAGGGGGTCAGTGGAGACCCAGTACTTC	CASSKNRGSVETQYF
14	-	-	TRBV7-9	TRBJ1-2	TGTGCCAGCAGCCCCGACGGCCATAACTATGGCTACACCTTC	CASSPDGHNYGYTF
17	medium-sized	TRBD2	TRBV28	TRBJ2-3	TGTGCCAGTGAACTAGCGGGGGGGCCAATAGGCACAGATACGCAGTATTTT	CASELAGGPIGTDTQYF
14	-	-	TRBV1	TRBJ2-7	TGCACCAGCAGCCTAAAGCTCATCTCCTACGAGCAGTACTTC	CTSSLKLISYEQYF
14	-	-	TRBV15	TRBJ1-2	TGTGCCACCAGCAGAGATAAAGGGGACTATGGCTACACCTTC	CATSRDKGDYGYTF
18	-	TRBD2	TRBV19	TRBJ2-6	TGTGCCAGTAGCACTGTCCCGGGACTAGGATCCGGGGCCAACGTCCTGACTTTC	CASSTVPGLGSGANVLTF
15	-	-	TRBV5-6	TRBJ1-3	TGTGCCAGCAGCTTGTACAGGCGCTCTGGAAACACCATATATTTT	CASSLYRRSGNTIYF
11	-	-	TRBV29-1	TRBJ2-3	TGCAGCGCTCGTAAGGGGAATACGCAGTATTTT	CSARKGNTQYF
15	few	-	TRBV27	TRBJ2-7	TGTGCCAGCAGTTTATTTCCAACAGGACGGGGCGAGCAGTACTTC	CASSLFPTGRGEQYF
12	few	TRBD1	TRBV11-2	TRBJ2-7	TGTGCCAGCAGCAGAGACAGGGACGAGCAGTACTTC	CASSRDRDEQYF
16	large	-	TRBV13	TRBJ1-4	TGTGCCAGCAGCTTAGGCCAATGGGCAACTAATGAAAAACTGTTTTTT	CASSLGQWATNEKLFF
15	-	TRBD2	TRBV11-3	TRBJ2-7	TGTGCCAGCAGCCCGACTAGCGGGGCTGCGGGAGAGCAGTACTTC	CASSPTSGAAGEQYF
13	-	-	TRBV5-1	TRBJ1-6	TGCGCCAGCCATCTTCAGGAGGGTTCACCCCTCCACTTT	CASHLQEGSPLHF
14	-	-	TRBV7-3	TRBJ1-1	TGTGCCAGCAGCTTAAGGACGGCAAACACTGAAGCTTTCTTT	CASSLRTANTEAFF
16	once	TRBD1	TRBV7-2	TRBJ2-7	TGTGCCAGCACCATCAAGGGAAGGGGGCTAATCGGGGAGCAGTACTTC	CASTIKGRGLIGEQYF
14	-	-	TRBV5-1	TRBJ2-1	TGCGCCAGCACTAAGGGTCTCATCTACAATGAGCAGTTCTTC	CASTKGLIYNEQFF
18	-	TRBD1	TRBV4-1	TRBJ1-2	TGCGCCAGCAGCCAAGGTGGACAGGGGGGGGAAGCTAACTATGGCTACACCTTC	CASSQGGQGGEANYGYTF
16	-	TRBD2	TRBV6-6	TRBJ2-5	TGTGCCAGCAGTTTGGGACTAGCGGGGGGGCAAGAGACCCAGTACTTC	CASSLGLAGGQETQYF
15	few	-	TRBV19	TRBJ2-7	TGTGCCAGTAGTGCCAGTGGGGGCCGCATCTACGAGCAGTACTTC	CASSASGGRIYEQYF
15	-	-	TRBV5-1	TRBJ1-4	TGCGCCAGCAGCATGGCTGGTTCTACAAATGAAAAACTGTTTTTT	CASSMAGSTNEKLFF
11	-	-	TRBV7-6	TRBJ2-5	TGTGCCAGCAGCTTCAGTGAGACCCAGTACTTC	CASSFSETQYF
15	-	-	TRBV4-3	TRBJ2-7	TGCGCCAGCAGCCAAGATGGAGGTAGCTCCTACGAGCAGTACTTC	CASSQDGGSSYEQYF
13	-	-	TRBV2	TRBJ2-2	TGTGCCAGCAATAGGGGGGGGACCGGGGAGCTGTTTTTT	CASNRGGTGELFF
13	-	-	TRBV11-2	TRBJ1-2	TGTGCCAGCAGCTCGGGACAAGCCTATGGCTACACCTTC	CASSSGQAYGYTF
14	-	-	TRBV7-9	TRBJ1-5	TGTGCCAGCAGCTTAGAAGGTGAAGGTCAGCCCCAGCATTTT	CASSLEGEGQPQHF
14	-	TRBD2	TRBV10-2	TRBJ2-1	TGCGCCAGCAGCCTAGCGGGGGGGGGCAATGAGCAGTTCTTC	CASSLAGGGNEQFF
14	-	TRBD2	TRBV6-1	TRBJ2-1	TGTGCCAGCACCAAAGCGGGGGGTTCTTATGAGCAGTTCTTC	CASTKAGGSYEQFF
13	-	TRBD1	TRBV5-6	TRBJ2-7	TGTGCCAGCAGCTCCGGACAGGGCTACGAGCAGTACTTC	CASSSGQGYEQYF
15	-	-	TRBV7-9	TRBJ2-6	TGTGCCAGCAGCCAGGGGGGCTCTGGGGCCAACGTCCTGACTTTC	CASSQGGSGANVLTF
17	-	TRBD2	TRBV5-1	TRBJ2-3	TGCGCCAGCAGCTTGATAGGGGCTAGCGGGGGGTCAGATACGCAGTATTTT	CASSLIGASGGSDTQYF
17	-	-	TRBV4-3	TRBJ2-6	TGCGCCAGCAGCCAAGACGGACAAAACTCTGGGGCCAACGTCCTGACTTTC	CASSQDGQNSGANVLTF
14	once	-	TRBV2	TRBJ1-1	TGTGCCAGCAGCTGGGAACAGTCGAACACTGAAGCTTTCTTT	CASSWEQSNTEAFF
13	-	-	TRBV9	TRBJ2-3	TGTGCCAGCAGCGGCCCGCAGAGGGGAACGCAGTATTTT	CASSGPQRGTQYF
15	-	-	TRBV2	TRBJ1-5	TGTGCCAGCAGTGGGGGAGGGGCTAGCAATCAGCCCCAGCATTTT	CASSGGGASNQPQHF
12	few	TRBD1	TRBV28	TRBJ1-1	TGTGCCAGCAGTTTATGGACAGGGAAAGCTTTCTTT	CASSLWTGKAFF
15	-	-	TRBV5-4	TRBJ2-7	TGTGCCAGCAGCCTTATCCAGGGCACAACTCACGAGCAGTACTTC	CASSLIQGTTHEQYF
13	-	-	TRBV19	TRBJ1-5	TGTGCCAGTAGTCCAGGGAAATGGCAGCCCCAGCATTTT	CASSPGKWQPQHF
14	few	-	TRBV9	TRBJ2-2	TGTGCCAGCAGCGGCCGACCCGTCACCGGGGAGCTGTTTTTT	CASSGRPVTGELFF
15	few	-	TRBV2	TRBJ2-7	TGTGCCAGCAGCGGCTGGACGGACAGCTCCTACGAGCAGTACTTC	CASSGWTDSSYEQYF
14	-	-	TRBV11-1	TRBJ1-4	TGTGCCAGCAGCTTAAGAGCAACTAATGAAAAACTGTTTTTT	CASSLRATNEKLFF
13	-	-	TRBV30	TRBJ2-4	TGTGCCTGGAGTGTGGGGGGCGCAGACATTCAGTACTTC	CAWSVGGADIQYF